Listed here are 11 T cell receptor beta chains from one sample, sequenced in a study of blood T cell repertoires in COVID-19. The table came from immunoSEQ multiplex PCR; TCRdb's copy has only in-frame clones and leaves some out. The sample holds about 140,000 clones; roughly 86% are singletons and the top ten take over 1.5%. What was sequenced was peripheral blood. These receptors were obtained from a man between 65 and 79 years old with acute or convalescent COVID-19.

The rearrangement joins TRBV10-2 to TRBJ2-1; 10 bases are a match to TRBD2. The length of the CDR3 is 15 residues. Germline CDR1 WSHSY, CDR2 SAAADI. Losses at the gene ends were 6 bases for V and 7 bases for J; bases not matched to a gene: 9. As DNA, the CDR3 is TGCGCCAGCAGAAAAGCGGGGGGGCCAGATAATGAGCAGTTCTTC. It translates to CASRKAGGPDNEQFF.

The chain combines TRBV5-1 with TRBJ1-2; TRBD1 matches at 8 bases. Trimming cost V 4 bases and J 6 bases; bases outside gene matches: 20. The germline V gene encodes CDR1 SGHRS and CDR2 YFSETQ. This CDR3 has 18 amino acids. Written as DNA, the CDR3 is TGCGCCAGCAGCCGGGGACAGGTAGGGCCCGTCTGGGAGGATGGCTACACCTTC. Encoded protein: CASSRGQVGPVWEDGYTF.

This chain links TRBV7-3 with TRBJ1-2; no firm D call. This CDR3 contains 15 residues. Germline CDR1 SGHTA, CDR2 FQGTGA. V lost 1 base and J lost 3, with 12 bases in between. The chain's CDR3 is CASSLRGGQHYGYTF. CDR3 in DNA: TGTGCCAGCAGCTTAAGAGGAGGGCAGCACTATGGCTACACCTTC.

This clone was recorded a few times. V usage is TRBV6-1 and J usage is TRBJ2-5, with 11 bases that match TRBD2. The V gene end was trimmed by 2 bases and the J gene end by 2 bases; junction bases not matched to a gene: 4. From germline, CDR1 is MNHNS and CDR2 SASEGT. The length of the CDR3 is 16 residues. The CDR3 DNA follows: TGTGCCAGCAGTGAATTAGCGGGGGGGCCTCAAGAGACCCAGTACTTC. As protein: CASSELAGGPQETQYF.

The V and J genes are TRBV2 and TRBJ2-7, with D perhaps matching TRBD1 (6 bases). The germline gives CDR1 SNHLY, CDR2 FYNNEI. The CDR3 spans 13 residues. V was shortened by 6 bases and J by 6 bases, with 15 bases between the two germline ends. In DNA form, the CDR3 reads TGTGCCAGCAGCAACAGGGTTGAGGGCGAGCAGTACTTC. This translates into CASSNRVEGEQYF.

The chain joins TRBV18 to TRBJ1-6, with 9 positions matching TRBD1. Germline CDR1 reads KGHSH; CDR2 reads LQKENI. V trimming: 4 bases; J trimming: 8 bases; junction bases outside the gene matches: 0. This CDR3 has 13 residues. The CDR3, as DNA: TGTGCCAGCTCACGGACAGGGGATTCACCCCTCCACTTT. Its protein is CASSRTGDSPLHF.

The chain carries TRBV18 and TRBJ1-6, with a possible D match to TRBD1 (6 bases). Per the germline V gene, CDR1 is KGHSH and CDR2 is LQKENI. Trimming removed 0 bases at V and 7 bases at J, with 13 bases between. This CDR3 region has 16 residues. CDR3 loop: CASSPPLGQGNSPLHF. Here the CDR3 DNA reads TGTGCCAGCTCACCACCACTCGGGCAGGGGAATTCACCCCTCCACTTT. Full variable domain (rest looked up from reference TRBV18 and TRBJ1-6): NAGVMQNPRHLVRRRGQEARLRCSPMKGHSHVYWYRQLPEEGLKFMVYLQKENIIDESGMPKERFSAEFPKEGPSILRIQQVVRGDSAAYFCASSPPLGQGNSPLHFGNGTRLTVT.

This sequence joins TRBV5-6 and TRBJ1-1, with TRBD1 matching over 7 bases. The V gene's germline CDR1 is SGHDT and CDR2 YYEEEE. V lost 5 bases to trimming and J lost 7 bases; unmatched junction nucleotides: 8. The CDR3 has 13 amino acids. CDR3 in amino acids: CASRFSGTVEAFF. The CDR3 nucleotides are TGTGCCAGCAGGTTCTCCGGGACAGTTGAAGCTTTCTTT.

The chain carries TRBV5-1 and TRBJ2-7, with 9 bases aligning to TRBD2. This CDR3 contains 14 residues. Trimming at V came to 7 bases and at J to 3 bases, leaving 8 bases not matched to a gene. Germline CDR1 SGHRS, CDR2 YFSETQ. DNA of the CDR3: TGCGCCAGCGCCCTTAGCGGGGGAGACTACGAGCAGTACTTC. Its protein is CASALSGGDYEQYF. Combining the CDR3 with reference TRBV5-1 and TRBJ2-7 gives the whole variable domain KAGVTQTPRYLIKTRGQQVTLSCSPISGHRSVSWYQQTPGQGLQFLFEYFSETQRNKGNFPGRFSGRQFSNSRSEMNVSTLELGDSALYLCASALSGGDYEQYFGPGTRLTVT.

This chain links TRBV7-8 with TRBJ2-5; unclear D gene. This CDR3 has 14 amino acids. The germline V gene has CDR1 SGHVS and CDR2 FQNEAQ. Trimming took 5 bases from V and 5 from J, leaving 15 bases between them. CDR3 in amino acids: CASSNSTPGETQYF. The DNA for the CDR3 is TGTGCCAGCAGCAACTCGACTCCTGGGGAGACCCAGTACTTC.

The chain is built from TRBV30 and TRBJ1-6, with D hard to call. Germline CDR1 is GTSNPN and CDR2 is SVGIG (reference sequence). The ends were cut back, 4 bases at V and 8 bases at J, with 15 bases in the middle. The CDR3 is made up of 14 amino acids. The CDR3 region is CAWKTAGWDSPLHF. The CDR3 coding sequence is TGTGCCTGGAAGACGGCAGGCTGGGATTCACCCCTCCACTTT.